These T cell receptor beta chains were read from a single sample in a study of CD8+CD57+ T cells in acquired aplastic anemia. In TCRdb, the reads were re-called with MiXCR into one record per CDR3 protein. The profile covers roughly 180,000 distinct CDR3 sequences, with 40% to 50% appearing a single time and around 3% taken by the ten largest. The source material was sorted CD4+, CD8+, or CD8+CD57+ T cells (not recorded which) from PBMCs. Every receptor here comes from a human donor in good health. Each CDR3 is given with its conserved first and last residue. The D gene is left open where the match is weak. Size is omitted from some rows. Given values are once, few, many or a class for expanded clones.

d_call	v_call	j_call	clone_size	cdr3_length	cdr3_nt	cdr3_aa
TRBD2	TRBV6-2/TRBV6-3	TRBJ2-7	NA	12	TGTGCCAGCAGTCGAGAGCGGGACCTCCTTAGGTTC	CASSRERDLLRF
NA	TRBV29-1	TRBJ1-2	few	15	TGCAGCGTCCTTCCCATAGCATTGGGAAACTATGGCTACACCTTC	CSVLPIALGNYGYTF
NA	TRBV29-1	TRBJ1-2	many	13	TGCAGCGTCGGAGTGGGGGAGGACTATGGCTACACCTTC	CSVGVGEDYGYTF
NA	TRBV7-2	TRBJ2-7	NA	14	TGTGCCAGCAGTTGGGGACCGACGACCTACGAGCAGTACTTC	CASSWGPTTYEQYF
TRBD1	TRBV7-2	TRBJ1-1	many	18	TGTGCCAGCAGCCGTACCGGGACAGGATATTCCTATGGAACTGAAGCTTTCTTT	CASSRTGTGYSYGTEAFF
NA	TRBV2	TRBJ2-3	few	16	TGTGCCAGCACCACTTATAGCGGATATAGCACAGATACGCAGTATTTT	CASTTYSGYSTDTQYF
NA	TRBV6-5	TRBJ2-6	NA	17	TGTGCCAGCAGTTACTCCATAAGTTCCTCTGGGGCCAACGTCCAGACTTTC	CASSYSISSSGANVQTF
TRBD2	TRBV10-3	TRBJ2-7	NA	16	TGTGCCATCAGTGAGTCGGGACTAGCGGGAGAATCTTGGCAGTACTTC	CAISESGLAGESWQYF
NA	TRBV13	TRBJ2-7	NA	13	TGTGCCAGCAGCCGGCAGGTCCCCTACGAGCAGTACTTC	CASSRQVPYEQYF
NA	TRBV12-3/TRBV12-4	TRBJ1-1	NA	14	TGTGCCAGCAGTTTTGTCGGGGCGGACACTGAAGCTTTCTTT	CASSFVGADTEAFF
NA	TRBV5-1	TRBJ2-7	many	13	TGCGCCAGCAGAGAAGGGATGACCTACGAGCAGTACTTC	CASREGMTYEQYF
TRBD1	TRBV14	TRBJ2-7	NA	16	TGTGCCAGCAGCTCGCAGGGGGCTAGGAGGTTGGACGAGCAGTACTTC	CASSSQGARRLDEQYF
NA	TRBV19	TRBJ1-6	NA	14	TGTGCCAGTAGTATTAAAGGAATGGGCTCACCCCTCCACTTT	CASSIKGMGSPLHF
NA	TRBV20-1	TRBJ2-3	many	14	TGCAGTGCTAATCCGGTAGCTAGCACAGATACGCAGTATTTT	CSANPVASTDTQYF
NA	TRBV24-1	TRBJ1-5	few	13	TGTGCCAGCGAAAGGGGAGGTAATCAGCCCCAGCATTTT	CASERGGNQPQHF
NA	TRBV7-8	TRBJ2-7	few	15	TGTGCCAGCAGCTTAGCGGTCCAGGCCTCCTACGAGCAGTACTTC	CASSLAVQASYEQYF
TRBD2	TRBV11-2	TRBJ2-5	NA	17	TGTGCCAGCAGCTTAGGCCCCGGGACTAGCGGGTCAGGGACCCAGTACTTC	CASSLGPGTSGSGTQYF
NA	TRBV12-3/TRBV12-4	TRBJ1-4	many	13	TGTGCCAGCAGTTTGGCTGTCGCGGGAAAACTGTTTTTT	CASSLAVAGKLFF
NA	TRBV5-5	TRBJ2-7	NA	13	TGTGCCAGCAGCTTGCTTATGCGCTACGAGCAGTACTTC	CASSLLMRYEQYF
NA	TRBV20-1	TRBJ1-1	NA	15	TGCAGTGCTAGAGATCCCTCCCCGGCTGGGACTGAAGCTTTCTTT	CSARDPSPAGTEAFF
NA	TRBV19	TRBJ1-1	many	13	TGTGCCAGTAGCCTGACAACGAGCTCTGAAGCTTTCTTT	CASSLTTSSEAFF
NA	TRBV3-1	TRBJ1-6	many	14	TGTGCCAGCAGCCGTCACAGGGATGATTCACCCCTCCACTTT	CASSRHRDDSPLHF
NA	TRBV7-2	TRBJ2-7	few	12	TGTGCCAGCAGCTTAGCGGGTCTGGAGCAGTACTTC	CASSLAGLEQYF
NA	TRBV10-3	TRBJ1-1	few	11	TGTGCCATCAAGGAGAACACTGAAGCTTTCTTT	CAIKENTEAFF
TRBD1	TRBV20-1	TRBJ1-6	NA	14	TGCAGTGCGCTGACAGGGTACGGTAATTCACCCCTCCACTTT	CSALTGYGNSPLHF
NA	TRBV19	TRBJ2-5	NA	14	TGTGCCAGTAGTATCAGGACTCAGACCCAGACCCAGTACTTC	CASSIRTQTQTQYF
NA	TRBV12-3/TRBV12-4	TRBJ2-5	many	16	TGTGCCAGCAGTCCCGACCGAAGGGAAGGGAAGAGACCCCAGTACTTC	CASSPDRREGKRPQYF
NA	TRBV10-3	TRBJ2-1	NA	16	TGTGCCATCAGTGAGGGGATCAGGGGCCACTACGATGAGCAGTTCTTC	CAISEGIRGHYDEQFF
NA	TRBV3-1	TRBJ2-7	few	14	TGTGCCAGCAGCCAAGGAAGTTACAGCTACGAGCAGTACTTC	CASSQGSYSYEQYF
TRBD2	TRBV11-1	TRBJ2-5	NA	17	TGTGCCAGCAGCTTAGGACGGACTAGCGGTTACCAAGAGACCCAGTACTTC	CASSLGRTSGYQETQYF
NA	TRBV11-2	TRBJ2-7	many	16	TGTGCCAGCAGCTATAGGGGTGGAGGGGGCGGGTACGAGCAGTACTTC	CASSYRGGGGGYEQYF
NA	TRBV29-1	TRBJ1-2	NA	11	TGCAGTCAAAGGGGGACATTCGGCTACACCTTC	CSQRGTFGYTF
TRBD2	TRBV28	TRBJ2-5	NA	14	TGTGCCAGCAGGATGGGGGGAGGGGCAGAGACCCAGTACTTC	CASRMGGGAETQYF
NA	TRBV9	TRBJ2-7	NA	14	TGTGCCAGCAGCGTGAACTCCGGGTCCTACGAGCAGTACTTC	CASSVNSGSYEQYF
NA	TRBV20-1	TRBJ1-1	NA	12	TGCAGTGCATCTGCAGGGGACACTGAAGCTTTCTTT	CSASAGDTEAFF
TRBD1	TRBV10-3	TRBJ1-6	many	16	TGTGCCATCAGACGGGAGATAGGGGGCGAGAGTTCACCCCTCCACTTT	CAIRREIGGESSPLHF
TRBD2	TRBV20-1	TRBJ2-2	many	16	TGCAGTGCTAGAGTGGGCGGGAGGGCCTTCACCGGGGAGCTGTTTTTT	CSARVGGRAFTGELFF
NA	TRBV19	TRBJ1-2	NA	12	TGTGCCAGTAGCCCCAGACGGTATGGCTACACCTTC	CASSPRRYGYTF
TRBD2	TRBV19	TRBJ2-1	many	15	TGTGCCAGTAGAGTTGGGACTAGCGAGGGGGATGAGCAGTTCTTC	CASRVGTSEGDEQFF
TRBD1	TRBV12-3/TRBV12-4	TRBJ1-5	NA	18	TGTGCCAGCAGTTCCCGGGACAGGGGGGTAGCGTCAGGTCAGCCCCAGCATTTT	CASSSRDRGVASGQPQHF
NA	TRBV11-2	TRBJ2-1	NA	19	TGTGCCAGCAGCTTAGGCCTGATACCAGCAACCCCAAACTACAATGAGCAGTTCTTC	CASSLGLIPATPNYNEQFF
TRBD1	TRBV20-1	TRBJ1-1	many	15	TGCAGTGCTAGAGATCGATGGGACAGCCGCACTGAAGCTTTCTTT	CSARDRWDSRTEAFF
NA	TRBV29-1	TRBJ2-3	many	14	TGCAGCGTTGAGTCGGGGGTTGCCACAGATACGCAGTATTTT	CSVESGVATDTQYF
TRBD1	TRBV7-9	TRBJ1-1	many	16	TGTGCCAGCAGTCCCCACCCCGGACAGGGCGGCACTGAAGCTTTCTTT	CASSPHPGQGGTEAFF
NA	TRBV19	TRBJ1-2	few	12	TGTGCCAGTAGTGGGGGAATCTATGGCTACACCTTC	CASSGGIYGYTF
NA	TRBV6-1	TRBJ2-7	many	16	TGTGCCAGCAGTGAAGCGGTGGCCCCTCGATCCTACGAGCAGTACTTC	CASSEAVAPRSYEQYF
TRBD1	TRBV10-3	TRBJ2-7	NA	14	TGTGCCATCAGTGAAGGGACAGGGACCTACGAGCAGTACTTC	CAISEGTGTYEQYF
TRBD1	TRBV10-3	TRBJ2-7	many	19	TGTGCCATCAGTGAGTTTACCGGGACAGTTATCCTATTCGCCTACGAGCAGTACTTC	CAISEFTGTVILFAYEQYF
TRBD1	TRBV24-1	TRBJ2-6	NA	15	TGTGCCACCAGTGATGCGCCTACAGGGGCTAACGTCCTGACTTTC	CATSDAPTGANVLTF
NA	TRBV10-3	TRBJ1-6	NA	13	TGTGCCATCAGTGACCCGAAGAATTCACCCCTCCACTTT	CAISDPKNSPLHF
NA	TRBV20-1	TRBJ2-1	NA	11	TGCAGTGCTAGGCAGATCTATGAGCAGTTCTTC	CSARQIYEQFF
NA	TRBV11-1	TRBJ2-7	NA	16	TGTGCCAGCAGCTTAGGGGGCGGTGGAGGGTCCTACGAGCAGTACTTC	CASSLGGGGGSYEQYF
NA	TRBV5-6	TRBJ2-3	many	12	TGTGCCAGCAGCCCCTACACAGATACGCAGTATTTT	CASSPYTDTQYF
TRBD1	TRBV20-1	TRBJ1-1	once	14	TGCAGTAGGGACAGGGGGCTCAGGAACACTGAAGCTTTCTTT	CSRDRGLRNTEAFF